These 30 T cell receptor beta chains were sequenced from one sample in a study of T cell repertoires in aging, cancer and after chemotherapy (dated by TCRdb to the late 2010s). These reads were obtained on an Illumina MiSeq. Multiplex touch-down PCR with a mixed TRB-A/B primer pool was used to amplify rearranged TRB sequences covering the V, D and J segments. TCRdb reprocessed the public reads (quality trimming at Q25 with fastp, clone calling with MiXCR) and kept in-frame beta chains. Identical CDR3 protein sequences are pooled into one entry, listed with their most common genes and DNA. Across this sample there are fewer than 1,500 distinct CDR3 sequences, with around 29% seen only once. Jointly, the top ten make up more than 15% of the sample. Genomic DNA extracted from peripheral blood, rather than sorted cells or RNA, was used as the source for amplification of TCR beta rearrangements. The sample comprised blood. The receptors here all came from a human donor with a solid tumor.

J is TRBJ1-6 and V is TRBV12-3 or TRBV12-4; TRBD1 agrees at 9 bases. This CDR3 has 13 residues. The J segment lost 10 bases and the V segment lost 5 bases, leaving 3 bases of the junction unmatched. The CDR3 loop is CASSQDRGSPLHF. Written as DNA, the CDR3 is TGTGCCAGCAGTCAGGACAGGGGATCACCCCTCCACTTT.

Judged by abundance, this clonotype is medium-sized. The V gene is TRBV6-2 or TRBV6-3, the J gene TRBJ2-1; D is unclear. The V and J ends lost 3 bases and 8 bases respectively, with 5 bases between them. This CDR3 spans 11 amino acids. Germline V gene sequence: CDR1 MNHEY, CDR2 SVGEGT. The CDR3 here is CASSYGYEQFF. The CDR3 region has the DNA TGTGCCAGCAGTTATGGTTATGAGCAGTTCTTC.

Within the sample, this clonotype is large. The chain recombines TRBV19 with TRBJ1-4, with D possibly being TRBD1 (5 bases). V lost 6 bases, J lost 4 bases, and 15 bases lay in between. Germline V CDR1 and CDR2: LNHDA, SQIVND (reference sequence). The CDR3 has 15 amino acids. The CDR3 protein is CASRLTGYLNEKLFF. The CDR3, as DNA: TGTGCCAGTAGACTCACAGGTTACCTTAATGAAAAACTGTTTTTT.

On this clonotype itself: Possible read error: a much larger clone is one base away. The chain joins TRBV5-1 to TRBJ2-2, with D possibly being TRBD2 (6 bases). CDR1 SGHRS and CDR2 YFSETQ come from the germline V gene. CDR3 length: 17 amino acids. CDR3 loop: CASSFPLEGANTGGLFF. CDR3 nucleotide sequence: TGTGCCAGCAGCTTCCCCTTGGAGGGAGCCAACACCGGGGGGCTGTTTTTT.

The chain employs TRBV19 and TRBJ1-2; D is undetermined. Germline CDR1 is LNHDA and CDR2 is SQIVND (reference sequence). V lost 7 bases to trimming and J lost 12 bases, with 6 bases between them. The CDR3 spans 8 residues. CDR3: CASITHTF. CDR3 DNA sequence: TGTGCCAGTATAACCCACACCTTC.

V and J are TRBV28 and TRBJ2-7; D unclear. Germline CDR1 reads MDHEN; CDR2 reads SYDVKM. V was cut by 2 bases and J by 2 bases, with 10 bases left in between. The CDR3 has 14 amino acids. The CDR3: CASSLGFSPYEQYF. CDR3 DNA: TGTGCCAGCAGTTTAGGGTTCAGCCCCTACGAGCAGTACTTC.

This clonotype was counted a few times. The CDR3 is CASSPQNLLVGGEQYF. The CDR3 DNA reads TGCGCCAGCAGCCCGCAGAATCTCCTCGTGGGGGGCGAGCAGTACTTC. The chain links TRBV4-1 to TRBJ2-7, with D tentatively TRBD2 (6 bases). Germline V gene data show CDR1 as MGHRA and CDR2 as YSYEKL. The CDR3 totals 16 residues. V lost 4 bases to trimming and J lost 6 bases, with 22 bases between them.

By frequency in the sample, this clonotype is large. V gene TRBV19 combines with J gene TRBJ2-1, with 11 nucleotides matching TRBD2. The CDR3 totals 18 residues. Germline V gives CDR1 LNHDA, CDR2 SQIVND (reference sequence). V was pared by 6 bases and J by 0 bases, with 10 bases of the junction left unmatched. Written as DNA, the CDR3 is TGTGCCAGTAGCCTCGCGACTAGCGGGGTTGGCTCCTACAATGAGCAGTTCTTC. It encodes CASSLATSGVGSYNEQFF.

This clonotype was seen a handful of times. The chain carries TRBV7-9 and TRBJ2-1; TRBD1 aligns across 7 bases. V lost 5 bases, J lost 0 bases, and 4 bases stayed unmatched. This CDR3 comprises 15 residues. Per germline, CDR1 SEHNR and CDR2 FQNEAQ (reference sequence). CDR3 DNA sequence: TGTGCCAGCAGCCCTGACAGGGTCTCCTACAATGAGCAGTTCTTC. Residues: CASSPDRVSYNEQFF.

By sample fraction, this clonotype is medium-sized. V usage is TRBV7-9 and J usage is TRBJ2-3, with TRBD2 matching over 11 bases. Per the germline V gene, CDR1 is SEHNR and CDR2 is FQNEAQ (reference sequence). CDR3 length equals 16 residues. After removal of 9 bases from V and 4 bases from J, the junction contained 12 bases not matched to a gene. DNA of the CDR3: TGTGCCAGTCCCCCCCCGGGACTAGCGGCATCAGATACGCAGTATTTT. Protein: CASPPPGLAASDTQYF.

Sample share makes this clonotype large (0.1 to 1%). V is TRBV12-3 or TRBV12-4 and J is TRBJ2-4; D tentatively reads TRBD1 or TRBD2 (6 bases each). The V end was cut by 2 bases, the J end by 7 bases, with 9 bases between. This CDR3 is built from 13 residues. CDR3: CASSLIGGNIQYF. DNA of the CDR3: TGTGCCAGCAGTTTAATAGGGGGGAACATTCAGTACTTC.

The genes are TRBV27 and TRBJ2-2; 7 bases match TRBD1. The CDR3 is 16 residues long. Germline-derived CDR1 and CDR2 are MNHEY and SMNVEV (reference sequence). Trimming cost V 3 bases and J 1 base; bases outside gene matches: 5. CDR3 in DNA: TGTGCCAGCAGTTTCTTCCGGACAGGGAACACCGGGGAGCTGTTTTTT. Its translation: CASSFFRTGNTGELFF.

By its share, this clonotype is large (0.1 to 1%). The gene calls are TRBV27 and TRBJ1-6, with 9 bases identical to TRBD1. This CDR3 region has 14 residues. Germline loops: CDR1 MNHEY, CDR2 SMNVEV (reference sequence). Trimming removed 5 bases from V and 9 bases from J; junction bases left unmatched: 5. The CDR3 loop reads CASSAGTGFSPLHF. The CDR3 DNA reads as TGTGCCAGCAGTGCCGGGACAGGGTTTTCACCCCTCCACTTT.

This sequence joins TRBV9 and TRBJ1-2, with no clear D. From germline, CDR1 is SGDLS and CDR2 YYNGEE. The CDR3 contains 14 residues. V was shortened by 6 bases and J by 8 bases, with 20 bases between the two germline ends. CDR3 sequence (DNA): TGTGCCAGCAAGACTCTTTCGGATAGAGGGGGCTACACCTTC. It encodes CASKTLSDRGGYTF.

This clonotype ranks as medium-sized. V is TRBV12-3 or TRBV12-4 and J is TRBJ1-2, with D possibly TRBD1 on 5 matching bases. The V end lost 3 bases, the J end lost 8 bases, and 13 bases lay between the germline ends. The CDR3 runs to 13 residues. The chain's CDR3 is CASSFEAGRGYTF. CDR3 bases: TGTGCCAGCAGTTTCGAGGCAGGGAGAGGCTACACCTTC.

This clonotype appeared a few times. The genes are TRBV4-1 and TRBJ2-3, with D perhaps matching TRBD2 (5 bases). Deletions cut 1 base from V and 9 bases from J, with 17 bases between. CDR3 length: 15 residues. The germline CDR1 and CDR2 sequences are MGHRA and YSYEKL. CDR3 DNA sequence: TGCGCCAGCAGCCAAGTCCCCCTGCTCAGAGGGACGCAGTATTTT. Protein: CASSQVPLLRGTQYF.

The chain employs TRBV21-1 and TRBJ2-3. TRBV21-1 is designated a pseudogene. The CDR3 totals 13 residues. The CDR3 DNA follows: TGTGCCAGCGAGAGAGATAGCACAGATACGCAGTATTTT. As protein: CASERDSTDTQYF.

The chain couples TRBV6-6 to TRBJ1-2; TRBD1 matches 9 bases. The CDR3 spans 14 residues. Losses at the gene ends were 5 bases for V and 7 bases for J; bases not matched to a gene: 8. Germline CDR1 MNHNY, CDR2 SVGAGI (reference sequence). The CDR3 is CASSDGQGMGGYTF. DNA of the CDR3: TGTGCCAGCAGTGACGGACAGGGGATGGGTGGCTACACCTTC.

This clonotype appeared a single time. The chain is built from TRBV29-1 and TRBJ2-2; 7 nucleotides agree with TRBD1. CDR3 size: 14 residues. The germline V gene has CDR1 SQVTM and CDR2 ANQGSEA. V was pared by 6 bases and J by 0 bases, with 4 bases of the junction left unmatched. CDR3: CSVATGPNTGELFF. For the CDR3, the DNA is TGCAGCGTCGCGACAGGGCCGAACACCGGGGAGCTGTTTTTT.

This clonotype is deemed large. The chain uses TRBV5-6 and TRBJ2-2; 11 bases line up with TRBD2. This CDR3 is 14 amino acids long. From germline, CDR1 is SGHDT and CDR2 YYEEEE. Germline trimming cut 3 bases from V and 7 bases from J; bases unmatched to any gene: 2. CDR3 DNA: TGTGCCAGCAGCTGGGGGACTAGCGGCGGGGAGCTGTTTTTT. This codes for CASSWGTSGGELFF.

Relative to its sample, this clonotype is large (0.1 to 1%). J is TRBJ2-1 and V is TRBV6-5; D is unclear. Germline CDR1 and CDR2: MNHEY and SVGAGI. Between the trimmed V and J ends, which lost 0 bases and 6 bases, there was a span of 12 bases. The CDR3 runs to 15 residues. CDR3 sequence (DNA): TGTGCCAGCAGTTACTCTGAGACCCCCATCAATGAGCAGTTCTTC. It encodes CASSYSETPINEQFF.

This clonotype counts as medium-sized. The gene calls are TRBV6-1 and TRBJ1-3, with D unclear. From germline, CDR1 is MNHNS and CDR2 SASEGT. CDR3 length: 14 amino acids. Trimming removed 2 bases at V and 1 base at J, with 6 bases between. For the CDR3, the DNA is TGTGCCAGCAGTGAAAGGGTATCTGGAAACACCATATATTTT. This encodes CASSERVSGNTIYF.

The V gene is TRBV7-2, the J gene TRBJ2-7; tentatively, D is TRBD2 (6 bases). The CDR3 is 17 residues long. Germline lookup yields CDR1 SGHTA and CDR2 FQGNSA. The ends were cut back, 2 bases at V and 5 bases at J, with 22 bases in the middle. The CDR3 region has the DNA TGTGCCAGCAGCTTAAGGAGGGGTGGCGAAACGGTCAACGAGCAGTACTTC. Translation gives CASSLRRGGETVNEQYF. Variable domain in full (rest from reference TRBV7-2 and TRBJ2-7): GAGVSQSPSNKVTEKGKDVELRCDPISGHTALYWYRQSLGQGLEFLIYFQGNSAPDKSGLPSDRFSAERTGGSVSTLTIQRTQQEDSAVYLCASSLRRGGETVNEQYFGPGTRLTVT.

By sample fraction, this clonotype is large (0.1 to 1%). The genes are TRBV19 and TRBJ1-5; no clear D. Trimming took off 10 bases at V and 4 bases at J, with 20 bases between the two ends. The germline CDR1 and CDR2 sequences are LNHDA and SQIVND (reference sequence). CDR3 size: 15 residues. In DNA, the CDR3 is TGTGCCACCCGGGAACGGAGGAGGCTAAATCAGCCCCAGCATTTT. As protein: CATRERRRLNQPQHF.

The rearrangement links TRBV5-6 to TRBJ2-2; maybe TRBD2 (5 bases). Germline CDR1 is SGHDT and CDR2 is YYEEEE. The CDR3 contains 14 residues. Trimming cost V 0 bases and J 7 bases, with 10 bases left between them. CDR3 sequence (DNA): TGTGCCAGCAGCTTGGATTGGAGCGGCGGGGAGCTGTTTTTT. This gives the protein CASSLDWSGGELFF. The whole variable domain, filled in from reference TRBV5-6 and TRBJ2-2, reads DAGVTQSPTHLIKTRGQQVTLRCSPKSGHDTVSWYQQALGQGPQFIFQYYEEEERQRGNFPDRFSGHQFPNYSSELNVNALLLGDSALYLCASSLDWSGGELFFGEGSRLTVL.

The genes are TRBV6-2 or TRBV6-3 and TRBJ1-5; 8 bases fit TRBD1. The ends lost 8 bases at V and 2 bases at J; junction bases unmatched: 2. This CDR3 is built from 13 residues. The V gene's germline CDR1 is MNHEY and CDR2 SVGEGT. CDR3 loop: CASRQGRNQPQHF. The CDR3 DNA follows: TGTGCCAGCCGACAGGGGCGCAATCAGCCCCAGCATTTT.

The gene calls are TRBV4-1 and TRBJ1-3; 8 bases agree with TRBD1. The CDR3 runs to 15 residues. Germline CDR1 and CDR2: MGHRA and YSYEKL. V shed 0 bases and J 2 bases; nucleotides not matched to a gene: 0. The CDR3 bases are TGCGCCAGCAGCCAAGAACAGGGGGCTGGAAACACCATATATTTT. Protein product: CASSQEQGAGNTIYF.

This clonotype rates as medium-sized (0.01 to 0.1%). The V gene is TRBV5-4, the J gene TRBJ2-5; 7 bases are a match to TRBD1. This CDR3 has 14 residues. V lost 3 bases and J lost 3; bases outside the gene matches: 5. The germline V gene encodes CDR1 SGHNT and CDR2 YYREEE (reference sequence). The CDR3 nucleotides read TGTGCCAGCAGCTCTATGACAGGGAAAGAGACCCAGTACTTC. It codes for CASSSMTGKETQYF.

By share, this clonotype counts as medium-sized. DNA of the CDR3: TGTGCCAGCAGTTTAGCCGGGGCTGGAAACACCATATATTTT. Translated, it gives CASSLAGAGNTIYF. The rearrangement uses TRBV12-3 or TRBV12-4 and TRBJ1-3; D remains ambiguous. The CDR3 is 14 residues long. Trimming removed 0 bases at V and 2 bases at J, with 5 bases between.

By proportion, this clonotype is large. The V and J genes are TRBV10-3 and TRBJ2-3; D is perhaps TRBD1 or TRBD2 (5 bases each). Germline CDR1 is ENHRY and CDR2 is SYGVKD. CDR3 length equals 15 residues. Trimming left V 4 bases short and J 3 bases short, with 14 bases between. The CDR3 sequence: CAISGGSFLTDTQYF. For the CDR3, the DNA is TGTGCCATCAGTGGGGGGTCCTTTTTGACAGATACGCAGTATTTT.